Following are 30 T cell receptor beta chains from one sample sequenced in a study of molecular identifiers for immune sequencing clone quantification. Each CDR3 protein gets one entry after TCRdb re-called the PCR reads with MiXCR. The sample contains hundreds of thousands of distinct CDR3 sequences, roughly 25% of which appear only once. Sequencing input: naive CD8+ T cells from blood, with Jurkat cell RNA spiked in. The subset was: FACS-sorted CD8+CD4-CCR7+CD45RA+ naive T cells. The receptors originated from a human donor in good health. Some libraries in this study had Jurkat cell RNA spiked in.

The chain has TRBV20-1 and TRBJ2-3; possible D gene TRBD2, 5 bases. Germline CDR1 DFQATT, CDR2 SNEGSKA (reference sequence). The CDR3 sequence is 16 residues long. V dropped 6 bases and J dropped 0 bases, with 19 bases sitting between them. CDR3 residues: CSARVYRAPSTDTQYF. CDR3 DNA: TGCAGTGCGCGGGTATATCGTGCTCCTAGCACAGATACGCAGTATTTT.

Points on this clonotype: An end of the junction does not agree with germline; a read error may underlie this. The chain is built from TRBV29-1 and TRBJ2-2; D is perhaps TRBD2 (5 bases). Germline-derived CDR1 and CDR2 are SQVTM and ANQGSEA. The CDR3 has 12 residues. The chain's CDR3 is CSVITNTGEMFF. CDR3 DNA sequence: TGCAGCGTCATAACGAACACCGGGGAGATGTTTTTT.

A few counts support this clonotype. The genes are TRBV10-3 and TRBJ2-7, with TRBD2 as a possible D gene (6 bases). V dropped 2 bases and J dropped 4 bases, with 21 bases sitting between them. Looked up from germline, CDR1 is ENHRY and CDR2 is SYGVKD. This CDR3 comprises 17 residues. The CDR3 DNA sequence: TGTGCCATCAGTGAGGTACAGTCAACGGTGGGGACTTACGAGCAGTACTTC. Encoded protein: CAISEVQSTVGTYEQYF.

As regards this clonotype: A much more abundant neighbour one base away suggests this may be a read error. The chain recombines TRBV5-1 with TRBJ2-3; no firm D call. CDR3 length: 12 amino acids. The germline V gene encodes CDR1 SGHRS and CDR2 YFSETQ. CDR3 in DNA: TGCGCCAGCATAGGGATCGGCGGTACGCGGTATTTT. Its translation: CASIGIGGTRYF.

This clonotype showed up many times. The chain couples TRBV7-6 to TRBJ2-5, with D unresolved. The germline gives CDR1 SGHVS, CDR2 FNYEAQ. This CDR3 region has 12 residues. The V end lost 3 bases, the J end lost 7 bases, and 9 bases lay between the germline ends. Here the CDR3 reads CASSLADGTQYF. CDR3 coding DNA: TGTGCCAGCAGCTTGGCCGACGGGACCCAGTACTTC. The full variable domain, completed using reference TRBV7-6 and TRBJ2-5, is GAGVSQSPRYKVTKRGQDVALRCDPISGHVSLYWYRQALGQGPEFLTYFNYEAQQDKSGLPNDRFSAERPEGSISTLTIQRTEQRDSAMYRCASSLADGTQYFGPGTRLLVL.

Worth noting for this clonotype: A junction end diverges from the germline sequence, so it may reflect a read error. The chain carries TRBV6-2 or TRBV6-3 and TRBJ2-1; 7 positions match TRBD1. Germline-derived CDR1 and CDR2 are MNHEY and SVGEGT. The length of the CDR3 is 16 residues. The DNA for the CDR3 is TGTGCCAGCAGTCTAACCGCGACAGGGATCTACGATGAGCAGTTCTTC. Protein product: CASSLTATGIYDEQFF.

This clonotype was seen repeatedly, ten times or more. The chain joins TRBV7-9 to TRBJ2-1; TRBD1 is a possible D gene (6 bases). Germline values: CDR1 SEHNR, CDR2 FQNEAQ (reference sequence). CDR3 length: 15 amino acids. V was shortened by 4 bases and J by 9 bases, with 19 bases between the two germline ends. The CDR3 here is CASSSTPGAGVEQFF. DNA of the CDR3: TGTGCCAGCAGCTCCACCCCTGGCGCAGGGGTTGAGCAGTTCTTC.

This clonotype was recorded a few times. DNA for the CDR3: TGCGCCAGCAGCTTGCAACCCCGGACAGGGGTTAATACCGGGGAGCTGTTTTTT. Translating gives CASSLQPRTGVNTGELFF. The rearrangement links TRBV5-1 to TRBJ2-2, with 9 bases aligning to TRBD1. CDR3 length: 18 amino acids. V dropped 1 base and J dropped 5; count of bases not matched to a gene: 12. Per germline, CDR1 SGHRS and CDR2 YFSETQ.

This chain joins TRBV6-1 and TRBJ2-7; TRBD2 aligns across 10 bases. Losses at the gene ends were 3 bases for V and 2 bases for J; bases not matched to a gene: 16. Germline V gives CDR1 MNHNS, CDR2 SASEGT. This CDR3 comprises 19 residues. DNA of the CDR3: TGTGCCAGCAGTGACTTTCTAGCGGGAGAGTTAGGGGGGACCTACGAGCAGTACTTC. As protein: CASSDFLAGELGGTYEQYF.

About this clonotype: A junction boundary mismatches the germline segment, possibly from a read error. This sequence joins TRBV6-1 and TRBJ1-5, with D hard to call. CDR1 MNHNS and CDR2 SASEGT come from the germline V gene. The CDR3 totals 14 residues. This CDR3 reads CASSEAPRDQPQNF. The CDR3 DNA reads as TGTGCCAGCAGTGAAGCGCCGCGGGATCAGCCCCAGAATTTT.

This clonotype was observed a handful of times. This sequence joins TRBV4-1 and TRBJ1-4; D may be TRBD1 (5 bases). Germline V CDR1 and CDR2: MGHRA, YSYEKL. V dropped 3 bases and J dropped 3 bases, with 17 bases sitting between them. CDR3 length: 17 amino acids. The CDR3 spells CASSHHPRGVANEKLFF. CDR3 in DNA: TGCGCCAGCAGCCACCATCCTCGAGGGGTTGCTAATGAAAAACTGTTTTTT.

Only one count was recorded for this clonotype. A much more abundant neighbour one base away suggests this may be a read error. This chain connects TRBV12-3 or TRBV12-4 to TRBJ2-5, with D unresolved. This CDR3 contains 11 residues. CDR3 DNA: TGTGTCAGCAGTCCTGACGAGACCCAGTACTTC. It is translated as CVSSPDETQYF.

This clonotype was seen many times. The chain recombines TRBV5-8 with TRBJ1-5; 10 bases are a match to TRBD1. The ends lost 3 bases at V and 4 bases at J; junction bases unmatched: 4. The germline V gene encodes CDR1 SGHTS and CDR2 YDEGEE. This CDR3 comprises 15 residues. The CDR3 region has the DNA TGTGCCAGCAGCTACCGGGACAGGGGAAATCAGCCCCAGCATTTT. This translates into CASSYRDRGNQPQHF. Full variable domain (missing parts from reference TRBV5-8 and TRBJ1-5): EAGVTQSPTHLIKTRGQQATLRCSPISGHTSVYWYQQALGLGLQFLLWYDEGEERNRGNFPPRFSGRQFPNYSSELNVNALELEDSALYLCASSYRDRGNQPQHFGDGTRLSIL.

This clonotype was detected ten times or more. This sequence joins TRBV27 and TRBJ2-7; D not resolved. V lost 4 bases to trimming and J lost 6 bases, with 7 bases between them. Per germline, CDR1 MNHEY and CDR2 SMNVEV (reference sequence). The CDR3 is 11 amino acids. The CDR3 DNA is TGTGCCAGCAGTTCAGGAGTCGAGCAGTACTTC. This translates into CASSSGVEQYF.

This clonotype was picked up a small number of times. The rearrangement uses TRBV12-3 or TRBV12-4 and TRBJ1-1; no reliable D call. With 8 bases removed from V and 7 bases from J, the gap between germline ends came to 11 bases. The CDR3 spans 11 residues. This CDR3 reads CASSEEVEAFF. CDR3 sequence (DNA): TGTGCCAGCTCGGAGGAGGTTGAAGCTTTCTTT.

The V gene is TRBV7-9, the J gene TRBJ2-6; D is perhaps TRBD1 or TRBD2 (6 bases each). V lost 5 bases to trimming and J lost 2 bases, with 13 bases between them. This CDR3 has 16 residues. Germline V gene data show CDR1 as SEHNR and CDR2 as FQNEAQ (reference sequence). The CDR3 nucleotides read TGTGCCAGCAGCCCAAGAGGGGGGACTGGGGCCAACGTCCTGACTTTC. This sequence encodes CASSPRGGTGANVLTF.

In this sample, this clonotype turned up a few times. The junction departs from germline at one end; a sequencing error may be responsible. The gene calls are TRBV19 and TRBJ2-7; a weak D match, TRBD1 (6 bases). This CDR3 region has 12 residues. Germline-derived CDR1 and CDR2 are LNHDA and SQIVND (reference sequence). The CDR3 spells CASSTGTPDLLF. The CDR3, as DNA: TGTGCCAGTAGTACCGGGACACCCGACCTCCTCTTC.

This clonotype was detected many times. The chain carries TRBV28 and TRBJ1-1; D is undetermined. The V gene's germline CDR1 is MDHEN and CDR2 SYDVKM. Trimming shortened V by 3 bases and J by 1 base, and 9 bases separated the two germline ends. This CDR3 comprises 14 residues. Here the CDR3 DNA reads TGTGCCAGCAGTTTTTGGGGAACGAACACTGAAGCTTTCTTT. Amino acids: CASSFWGTNTEAFF.

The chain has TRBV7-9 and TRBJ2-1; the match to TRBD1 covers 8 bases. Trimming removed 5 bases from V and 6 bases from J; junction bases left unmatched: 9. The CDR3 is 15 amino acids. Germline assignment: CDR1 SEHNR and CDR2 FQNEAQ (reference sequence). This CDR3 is CASSPTGAWGNEQFF. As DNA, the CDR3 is TGTGCCAGCAGCCCGACAGGGGCTTGGGGCAATGAGCAGTTCTTC.

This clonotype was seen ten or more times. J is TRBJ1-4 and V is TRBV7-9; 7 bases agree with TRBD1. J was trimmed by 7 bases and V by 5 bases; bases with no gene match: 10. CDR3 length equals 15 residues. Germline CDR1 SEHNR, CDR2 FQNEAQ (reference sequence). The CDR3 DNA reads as TGTGCCAGCAGCCCCCCGGGACAGTGGGGTGAAAAACTGTTTTTT. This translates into CASSPPGQWGEKLFF. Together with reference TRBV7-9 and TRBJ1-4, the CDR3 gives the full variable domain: DTGVSQNPRHKITKRGQNVTFRCDPISEHNRLYWYRQTLGQGPEFLTYFQNEAQLEKSRLLSDRFSAERPKGSFSTLEIQRTEQGDSAMYLCASSPPGQWGEKLFFGSGTQLSVL.

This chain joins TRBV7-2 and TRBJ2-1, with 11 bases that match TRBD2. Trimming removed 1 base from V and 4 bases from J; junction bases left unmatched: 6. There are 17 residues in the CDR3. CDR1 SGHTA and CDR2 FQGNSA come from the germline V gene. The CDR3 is CASSLGSSGGLYNEQFF. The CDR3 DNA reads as TGTGCCAGCAGCTTAGGGTCTAGCGGGGGGCTATACAATGAGCAGTTCTTC.

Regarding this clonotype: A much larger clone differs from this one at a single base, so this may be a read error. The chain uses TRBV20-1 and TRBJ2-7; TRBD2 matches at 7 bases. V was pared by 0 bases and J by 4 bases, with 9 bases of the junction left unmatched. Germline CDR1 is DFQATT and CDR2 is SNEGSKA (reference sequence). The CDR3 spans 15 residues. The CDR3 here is CSARDLTSESYEQYF. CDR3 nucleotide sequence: TGCAGTGCTAGAGATTTAACTAGCGAGAGTTACGAGCAGTACTTC.

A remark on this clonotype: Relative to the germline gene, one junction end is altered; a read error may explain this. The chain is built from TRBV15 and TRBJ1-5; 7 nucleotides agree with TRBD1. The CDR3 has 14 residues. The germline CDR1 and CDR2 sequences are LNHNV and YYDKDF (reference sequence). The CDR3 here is CATSPRQGRQPQDF. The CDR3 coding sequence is TGTGCCACCAGCCCCCGACAGGGAAGGCAGCCCCAGGATTTT.

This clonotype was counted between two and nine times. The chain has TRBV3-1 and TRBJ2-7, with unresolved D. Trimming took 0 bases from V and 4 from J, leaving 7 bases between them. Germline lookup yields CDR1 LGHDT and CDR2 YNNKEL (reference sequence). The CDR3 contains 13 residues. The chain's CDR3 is CASSQESWYEQYF. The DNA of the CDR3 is TGTGCCAGCAGCCAAGAAAGTTGGTACGAGCAGTACTTC.

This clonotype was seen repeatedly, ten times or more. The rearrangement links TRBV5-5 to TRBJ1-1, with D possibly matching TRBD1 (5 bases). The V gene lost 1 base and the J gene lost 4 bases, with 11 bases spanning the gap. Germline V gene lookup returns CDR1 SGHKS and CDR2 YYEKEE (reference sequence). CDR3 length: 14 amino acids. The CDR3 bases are TGTGCCAGCAGCTTGTGGCAGGGAGGCACTGAAGCTTTCTTT. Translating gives CASSLWQGGTEAFF.

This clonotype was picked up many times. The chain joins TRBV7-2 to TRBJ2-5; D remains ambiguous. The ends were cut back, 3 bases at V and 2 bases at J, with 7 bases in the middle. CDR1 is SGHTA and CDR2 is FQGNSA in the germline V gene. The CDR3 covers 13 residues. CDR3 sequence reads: CASSFGGQETQYF. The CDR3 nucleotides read TGTGCCAGCAGCTTTGGTGGTCAAGAGACCCAGTACTTC.

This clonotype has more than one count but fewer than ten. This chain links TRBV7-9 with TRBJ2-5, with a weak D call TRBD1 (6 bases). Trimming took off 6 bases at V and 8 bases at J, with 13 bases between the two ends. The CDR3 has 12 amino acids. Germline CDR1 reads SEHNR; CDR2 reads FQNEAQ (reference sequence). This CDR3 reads CASRQQGDTQYF. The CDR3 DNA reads TGTGCCAGCAGGCAACAGGGTGATACCCAGTACTTC.

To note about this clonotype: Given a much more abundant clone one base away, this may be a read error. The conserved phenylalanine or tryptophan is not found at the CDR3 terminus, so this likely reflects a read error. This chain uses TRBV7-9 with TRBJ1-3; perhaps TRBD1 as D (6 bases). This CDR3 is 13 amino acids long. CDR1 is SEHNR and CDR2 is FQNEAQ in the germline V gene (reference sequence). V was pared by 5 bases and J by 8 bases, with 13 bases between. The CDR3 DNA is TGTGCCAGCAGCACAGGGTCGGATGACACCATATATTAT. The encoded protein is CASSTGSDDTIYY.

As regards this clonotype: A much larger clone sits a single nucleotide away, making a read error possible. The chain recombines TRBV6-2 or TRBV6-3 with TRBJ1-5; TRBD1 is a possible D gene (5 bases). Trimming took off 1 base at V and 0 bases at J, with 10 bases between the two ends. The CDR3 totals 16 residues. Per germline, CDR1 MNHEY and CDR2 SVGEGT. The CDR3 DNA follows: TGTGCCAGCAGTTACTTGCGGGGCCGTAGCAATCAGCCCCAGCATTTT. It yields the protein CASSYLRGRSNQPQHF.

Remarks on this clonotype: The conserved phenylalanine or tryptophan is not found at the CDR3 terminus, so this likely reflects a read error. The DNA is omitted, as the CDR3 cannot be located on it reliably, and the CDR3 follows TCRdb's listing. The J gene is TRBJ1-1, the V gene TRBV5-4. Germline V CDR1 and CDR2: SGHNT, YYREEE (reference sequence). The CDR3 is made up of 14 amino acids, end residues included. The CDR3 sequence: CASSKGWGDPDALS.